This T cell receptor (beta chain) was obtained from a study of blood T cell repertoires in COVID-19. The CDR3 is 16 amino acids. V was pared by 4 bases and J by 3 bases, with 3 bases of the junction left unmatched. From germline, CDR1 is SGHRS and CDR2 YFSETQ. The data were produced by immunoSEQ multiplex PCR, yet TCRdb's version contains in-frame clones alone and is incomplete. The table lists roughly 160,000 clones, around 80% of them singletons. The chain uses TRBV5-1 and TRBJ2-3; 15 bases are shared with TRBD2. Sample: peripheral blood. The sequence was obtained from a woman in her 70s who had recovered from COVID-19. CDR3 residues: CASSRGTSGGTDTQYF. The CDR3, as DNA: TGCGCCAGCAGCCGCGGGACTAGCGGGGGGACAGATACGCAGTATTTT.